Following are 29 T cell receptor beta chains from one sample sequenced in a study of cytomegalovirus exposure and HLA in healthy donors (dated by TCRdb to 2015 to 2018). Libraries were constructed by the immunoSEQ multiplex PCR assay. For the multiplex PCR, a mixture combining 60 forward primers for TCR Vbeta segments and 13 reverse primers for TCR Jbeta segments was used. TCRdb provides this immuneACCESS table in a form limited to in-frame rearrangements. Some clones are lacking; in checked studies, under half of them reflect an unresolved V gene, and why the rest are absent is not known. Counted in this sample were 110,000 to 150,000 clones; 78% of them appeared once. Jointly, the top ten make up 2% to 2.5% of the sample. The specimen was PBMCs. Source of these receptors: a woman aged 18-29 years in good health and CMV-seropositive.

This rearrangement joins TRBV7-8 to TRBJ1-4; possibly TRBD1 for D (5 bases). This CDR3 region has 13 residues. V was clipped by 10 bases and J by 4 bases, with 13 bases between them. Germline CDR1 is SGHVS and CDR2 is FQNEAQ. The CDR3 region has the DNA TGTGCCACCTCCTCCGGGGGTAATGAAAAACTGTTTTTT. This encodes CATSSGGNEKLFF.

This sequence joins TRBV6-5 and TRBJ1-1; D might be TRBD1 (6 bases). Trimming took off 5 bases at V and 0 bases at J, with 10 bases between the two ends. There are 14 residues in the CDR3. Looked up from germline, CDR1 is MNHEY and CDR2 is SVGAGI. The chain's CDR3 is CASSLHRVNTEAFF. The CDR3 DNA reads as TGTGCCAGCAGTCTTCACAGGGTGAACACTGAAGCTTTCTTT.

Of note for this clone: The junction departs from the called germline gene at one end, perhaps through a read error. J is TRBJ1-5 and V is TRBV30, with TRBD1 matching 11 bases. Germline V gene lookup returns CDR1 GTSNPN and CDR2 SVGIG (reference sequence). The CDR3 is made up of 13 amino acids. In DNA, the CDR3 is TGTGCCTGGAGTAGAGGGGGACAGGGGGTCCTCAATTTT. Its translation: CAWSRGGQGVLNF. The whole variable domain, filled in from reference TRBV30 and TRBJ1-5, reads SQTIHQWPATLVQPVGSPLSLECTVEGTSNPNLYWYRQAAGRGLQLLFYSVGIGQISSEVPQNLSASRPQDRQFILSSKKLLLSDSGFYLCAWSRGGQGVLNFGDGTRLSIL.

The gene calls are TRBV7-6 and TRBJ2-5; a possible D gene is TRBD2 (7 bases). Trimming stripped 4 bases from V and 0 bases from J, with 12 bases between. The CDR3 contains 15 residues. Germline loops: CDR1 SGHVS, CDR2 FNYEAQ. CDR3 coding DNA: TGTGCCAGCAGCTCTCGGGGGGCGTACCAAGAGACCCAGTACTTC. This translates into CASSSRGAYQETQYF.

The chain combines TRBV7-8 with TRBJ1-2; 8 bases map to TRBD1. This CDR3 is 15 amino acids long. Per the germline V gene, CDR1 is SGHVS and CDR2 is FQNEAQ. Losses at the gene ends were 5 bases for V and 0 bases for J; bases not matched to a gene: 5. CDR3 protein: CASSLGQGANYGYTF. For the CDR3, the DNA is TGTGCCAGCAGCCTAGGACAGGGAGCTAACTATGGCTACACCTTC.

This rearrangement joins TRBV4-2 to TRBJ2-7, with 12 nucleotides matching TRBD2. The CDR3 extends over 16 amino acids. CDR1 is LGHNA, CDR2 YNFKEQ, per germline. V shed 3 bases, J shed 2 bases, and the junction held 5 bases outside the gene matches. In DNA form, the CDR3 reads TGTGCCAGCAGCCAGGCTAGCGGGGGGGACACCTACGAGCAGTACTTC. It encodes CASSQASGGDTYEQYF.

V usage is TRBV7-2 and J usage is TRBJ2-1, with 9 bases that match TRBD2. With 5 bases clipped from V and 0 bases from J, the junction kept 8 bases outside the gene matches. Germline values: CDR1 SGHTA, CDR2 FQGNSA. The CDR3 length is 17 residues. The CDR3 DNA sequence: TGTGCCAGCAGCGGTCTGGCAGCGGGGGGCTCCTACAATGAGCAGTTCTTC. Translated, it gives CASSGLAAGGSYNEQFF.

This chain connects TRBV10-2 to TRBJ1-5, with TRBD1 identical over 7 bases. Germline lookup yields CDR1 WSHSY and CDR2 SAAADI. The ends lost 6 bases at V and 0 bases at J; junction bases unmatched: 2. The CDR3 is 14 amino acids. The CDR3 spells CASRGTDSNQPQHF. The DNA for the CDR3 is TGCGCCAGCAGAGGGACAGATAGCAATCAGCCCCAGCATTTT.

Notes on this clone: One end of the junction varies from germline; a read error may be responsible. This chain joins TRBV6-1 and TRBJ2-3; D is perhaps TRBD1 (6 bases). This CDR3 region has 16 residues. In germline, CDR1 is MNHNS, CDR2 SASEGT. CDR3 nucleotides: TGTGCCAGCAGTAAAGCGCAGGGGTTTGGCACAGATACGCAGTATTTT. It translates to CASSKAQGFGTDTQYF.

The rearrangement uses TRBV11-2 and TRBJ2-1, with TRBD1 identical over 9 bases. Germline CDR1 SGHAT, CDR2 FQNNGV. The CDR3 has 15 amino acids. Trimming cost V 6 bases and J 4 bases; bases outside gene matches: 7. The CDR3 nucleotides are TGTGCCAGCAGTCCCGGGACAGGGATTTACAATGAGCAGTTCTTC. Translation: CASSPGTGIYNEQFF.

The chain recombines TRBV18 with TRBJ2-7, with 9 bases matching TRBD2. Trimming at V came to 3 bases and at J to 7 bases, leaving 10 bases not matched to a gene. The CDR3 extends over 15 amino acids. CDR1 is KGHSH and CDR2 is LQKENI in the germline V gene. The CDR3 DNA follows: TGTGCCAGCTCACCGTTATCTAGCGGGGACTGGGAGCAGTACTTC. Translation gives CASSPLSSGDWEQYF.

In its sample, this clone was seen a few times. This CDR3 is CATSRDWNQLAGYNEQFF. The CDR3 nucleotides are TGTGCCACCAGCAGAGATTGGAATCAACTAGCGGGGTACAATGAGCAGTTCTTC. The V call is TRBV15, the J call TRBJ2-1; 10 bases are shared with TRBD2. The CDR3 consists of 18 residues. V shed 0 bases, J shed 4 bases, and the junction held 9 bases outside the gene matches. Germline V gives CDR1 LNHNV, CDR2 YYDKDF (reference sequence).

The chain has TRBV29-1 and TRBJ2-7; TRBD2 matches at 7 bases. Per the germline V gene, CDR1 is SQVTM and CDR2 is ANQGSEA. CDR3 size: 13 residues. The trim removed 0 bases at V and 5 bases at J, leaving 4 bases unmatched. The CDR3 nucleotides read TGCAGCGTTGAAGACCCGGGGGGTGACGAGCAGTACTTC. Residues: CSVEDPGGDEQYF.

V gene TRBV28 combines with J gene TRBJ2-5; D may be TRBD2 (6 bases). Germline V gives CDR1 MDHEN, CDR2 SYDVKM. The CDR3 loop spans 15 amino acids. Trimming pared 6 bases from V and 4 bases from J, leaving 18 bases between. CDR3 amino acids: CASRLGRRASETQYF. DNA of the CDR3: TGTGCCAGCAGGCTTGGGAGGCGGGCTTCAGAGACCCAGTACTTC.

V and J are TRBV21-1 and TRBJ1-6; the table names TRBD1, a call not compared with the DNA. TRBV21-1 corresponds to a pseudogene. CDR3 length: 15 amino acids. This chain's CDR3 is CASSKGQDRSSPLHF. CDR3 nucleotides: TGTGCCAGCAGCAAGGGACAGGACAGAAGTTCACCCCTCCACTTT.

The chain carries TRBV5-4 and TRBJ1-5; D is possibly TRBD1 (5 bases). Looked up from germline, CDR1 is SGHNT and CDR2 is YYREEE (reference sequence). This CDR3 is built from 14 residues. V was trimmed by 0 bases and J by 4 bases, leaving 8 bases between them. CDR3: CASSLAGSNQPQHF. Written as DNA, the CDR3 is TGTGCCAGCAGCTTGGCAGGGTCTAATCAGCCCCAGCATTTT.

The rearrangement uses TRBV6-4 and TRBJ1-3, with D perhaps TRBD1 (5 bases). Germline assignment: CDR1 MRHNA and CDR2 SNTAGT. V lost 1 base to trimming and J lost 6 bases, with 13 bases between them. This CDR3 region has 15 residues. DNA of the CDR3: TGTGCCAGCAGTGACTACAGGTTGGTGGTAAACACCATATATTTT. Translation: CASSDYRLVVNTIYF.

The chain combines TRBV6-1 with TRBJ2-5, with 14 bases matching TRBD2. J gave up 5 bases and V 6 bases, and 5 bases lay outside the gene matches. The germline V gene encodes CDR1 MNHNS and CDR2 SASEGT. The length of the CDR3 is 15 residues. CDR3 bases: TGTGCCAGCAGAGATCGGACTAGCGGGGGGGAGACCCAGTACTTC. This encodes CASRDRTSGGETQYF.

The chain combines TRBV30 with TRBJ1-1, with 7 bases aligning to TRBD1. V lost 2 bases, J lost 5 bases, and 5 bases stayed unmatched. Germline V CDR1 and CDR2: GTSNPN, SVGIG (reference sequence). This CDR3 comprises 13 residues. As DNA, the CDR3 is TGTGCCTGGAGTCCCACAGGGGTAACTGAAGCTTTCTTT. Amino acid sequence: CAWSPTGVTEAFF.

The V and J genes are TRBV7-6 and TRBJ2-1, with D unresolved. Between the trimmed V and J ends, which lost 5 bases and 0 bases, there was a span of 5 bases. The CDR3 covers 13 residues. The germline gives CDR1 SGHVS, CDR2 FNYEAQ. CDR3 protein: CASSPSSYNEQFF. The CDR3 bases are TGTGCCAGCAGCCCGAGCTCCTACAATGAGCAGTTCTTC.

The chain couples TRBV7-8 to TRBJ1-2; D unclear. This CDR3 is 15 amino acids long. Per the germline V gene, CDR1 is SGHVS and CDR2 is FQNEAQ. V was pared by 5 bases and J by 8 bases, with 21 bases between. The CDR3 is CASSPDGVTVEGYTF. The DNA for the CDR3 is TGTGCCAGCAGCCCCGACGGGGTCACCGTGGAGGGCTACACCTTC. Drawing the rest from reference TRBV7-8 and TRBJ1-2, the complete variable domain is GAGVSQSPRYKVAKRGQDVALRCDPISGHVSLFWYQQALGQGPEFLTYFQNEAQLDKSGLPSDRFFAERPEGSVSTLKIQRTQQEDSAVYLCASSPDGVTVEGYTFGSGTRLTVV.

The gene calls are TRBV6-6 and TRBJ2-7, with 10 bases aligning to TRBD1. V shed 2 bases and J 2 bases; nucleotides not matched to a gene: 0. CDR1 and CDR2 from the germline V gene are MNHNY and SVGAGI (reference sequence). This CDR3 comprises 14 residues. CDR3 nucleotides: TGTGCCAGCAGTTACGGGACAGGGGCCTACGAGCAGTACTTC. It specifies CASSYGTGAYEQYF.

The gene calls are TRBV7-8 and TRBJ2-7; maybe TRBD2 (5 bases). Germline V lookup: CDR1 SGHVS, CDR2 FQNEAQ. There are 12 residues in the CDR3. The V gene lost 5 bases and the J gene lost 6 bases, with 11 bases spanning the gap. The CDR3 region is CASSPFEGEQYF. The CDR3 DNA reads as TGTGCCAGCAGCCCTTTTGAGGGCGAGCAGTACTTC.

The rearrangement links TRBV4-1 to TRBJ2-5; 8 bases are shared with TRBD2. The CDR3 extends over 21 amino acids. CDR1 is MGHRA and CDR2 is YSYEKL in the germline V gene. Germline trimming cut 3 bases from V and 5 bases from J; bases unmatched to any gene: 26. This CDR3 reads CASSQGPMGGGGQTVRETQYF. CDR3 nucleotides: TGCGCCAGCAGCCAGGGCCCGATGGGGGGCGGGGGGCAGACTGTTAGGGAGACCCAGTACTTC.

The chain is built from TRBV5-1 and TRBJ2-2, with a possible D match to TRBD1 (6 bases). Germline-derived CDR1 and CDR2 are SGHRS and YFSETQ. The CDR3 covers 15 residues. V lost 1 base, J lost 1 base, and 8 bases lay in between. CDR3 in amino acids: CASSLQGKNTGELFF. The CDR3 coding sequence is TGCGCCAGCAGCTTGCAGGGGAAGAACACCGGGGAGCTGTTTTTT.

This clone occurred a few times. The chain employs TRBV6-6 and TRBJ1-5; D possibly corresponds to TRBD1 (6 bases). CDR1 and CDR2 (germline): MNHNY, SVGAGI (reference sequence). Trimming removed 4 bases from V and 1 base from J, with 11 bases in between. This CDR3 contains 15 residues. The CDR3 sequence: CASSSERGSNQPQHF. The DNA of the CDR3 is TGTGCCAGCAGTTCAGAAAGGGGGAGCAATCAGCCCCAGCATTTT.

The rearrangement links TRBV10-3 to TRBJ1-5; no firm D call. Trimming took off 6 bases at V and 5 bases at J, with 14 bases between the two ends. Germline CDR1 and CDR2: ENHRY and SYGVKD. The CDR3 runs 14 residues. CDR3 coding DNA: TGTGCCATCAGCCAGGCCTTGATGGATCAGCCCCAGCATTTT. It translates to CAISQALMDQPQHF.

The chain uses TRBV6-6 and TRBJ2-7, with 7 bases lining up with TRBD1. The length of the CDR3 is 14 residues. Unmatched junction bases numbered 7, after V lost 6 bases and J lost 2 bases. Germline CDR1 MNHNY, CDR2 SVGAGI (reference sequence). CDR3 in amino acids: CASRTPGQTYEQYF. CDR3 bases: TGTGCCAGCAGGACACCGGGACAGACCTACGAGCAGTACTTC.

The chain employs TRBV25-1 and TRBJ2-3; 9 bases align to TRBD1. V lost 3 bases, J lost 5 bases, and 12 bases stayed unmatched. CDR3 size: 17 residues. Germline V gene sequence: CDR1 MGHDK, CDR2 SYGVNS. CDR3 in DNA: TGTGCCAGCAGTGATCCCTCCGGGACAGGGAGAGAAGATACGCAGTATTTT. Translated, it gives CASSDPSGTGREDTQYF.